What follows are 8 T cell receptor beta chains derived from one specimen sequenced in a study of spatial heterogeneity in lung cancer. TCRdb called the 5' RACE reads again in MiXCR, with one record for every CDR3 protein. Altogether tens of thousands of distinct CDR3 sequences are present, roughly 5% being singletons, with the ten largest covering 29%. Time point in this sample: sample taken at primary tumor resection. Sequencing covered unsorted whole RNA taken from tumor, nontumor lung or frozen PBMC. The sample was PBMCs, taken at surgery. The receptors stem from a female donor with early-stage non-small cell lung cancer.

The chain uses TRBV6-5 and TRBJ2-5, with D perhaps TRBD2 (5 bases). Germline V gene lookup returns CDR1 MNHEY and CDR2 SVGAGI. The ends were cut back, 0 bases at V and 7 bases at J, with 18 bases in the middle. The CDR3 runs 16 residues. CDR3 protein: CASSYSSEPGLGTQYF. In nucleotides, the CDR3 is TGTGCCAGCAGTTACTCTAGCGAGCCGGGCCTTGGGACCCAGTACTTC.

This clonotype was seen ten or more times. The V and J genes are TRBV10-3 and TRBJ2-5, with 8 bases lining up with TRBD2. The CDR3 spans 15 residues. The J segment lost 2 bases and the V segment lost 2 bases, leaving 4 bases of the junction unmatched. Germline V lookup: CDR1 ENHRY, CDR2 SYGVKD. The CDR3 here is CAISERASGQETQYF. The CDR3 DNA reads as TGTGCCATCAGTGAGAGGGCTAGCGGGCAAGAGACCCAGTACTTC.

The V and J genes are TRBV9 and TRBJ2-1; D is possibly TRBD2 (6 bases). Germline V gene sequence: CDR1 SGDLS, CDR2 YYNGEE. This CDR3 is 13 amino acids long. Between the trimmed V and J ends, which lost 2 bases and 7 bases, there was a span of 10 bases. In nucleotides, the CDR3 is TGTGCCAGCAGCGTGGGACTTTTGAATGAGCAGTTCTTC. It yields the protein CASSVGLLNEQFF. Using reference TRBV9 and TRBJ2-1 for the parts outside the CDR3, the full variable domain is DSGVTQTPKHLITATGQRVTLRCSPRSGDLSVYWYQQSLDQGLQFLIQYYNGEERAKGNILERFSAQQFPDLHSELNLSSLELGDSALYFCASSVGLLNEQFFGPGTRLTVL.

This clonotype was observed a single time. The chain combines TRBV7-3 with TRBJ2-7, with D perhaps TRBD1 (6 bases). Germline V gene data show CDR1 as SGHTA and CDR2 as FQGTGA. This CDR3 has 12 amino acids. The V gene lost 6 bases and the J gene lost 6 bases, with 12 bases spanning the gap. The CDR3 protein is CASRDSSSEQYF. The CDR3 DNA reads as TGTGCCAGCAGGGACAGTAGCTCCGAGCAGTACTTC.

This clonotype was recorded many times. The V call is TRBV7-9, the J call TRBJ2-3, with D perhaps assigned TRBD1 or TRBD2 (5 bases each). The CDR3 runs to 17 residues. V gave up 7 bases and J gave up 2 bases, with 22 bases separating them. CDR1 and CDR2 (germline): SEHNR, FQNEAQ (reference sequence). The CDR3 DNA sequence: TGTGCCAGCACTCCCAGAACCACGGGACCAGTCACAGATACGCAGTATTTT. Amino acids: CASTPRTTGPVTDTQYF. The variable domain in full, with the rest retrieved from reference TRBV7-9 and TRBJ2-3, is DTGVSQNPRHKITKRGQNVTFRCDPISEHNRLYWYRQTLGQGPEFLTYFQNEAQLEKSRLLSDRFSAERPKGSFSTLEIQRTEQGDSAMYLCASTPRTTGPVTDTQYFGPGTRLTVL.

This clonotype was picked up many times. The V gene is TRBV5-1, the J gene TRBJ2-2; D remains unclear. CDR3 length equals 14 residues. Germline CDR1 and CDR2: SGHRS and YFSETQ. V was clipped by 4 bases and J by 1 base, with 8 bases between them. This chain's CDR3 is CASSRNQNTGELFF. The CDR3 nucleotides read TGCGCCAGCAGCCGAAATCAGAACACCGGGGAGCTGTTTTTT.

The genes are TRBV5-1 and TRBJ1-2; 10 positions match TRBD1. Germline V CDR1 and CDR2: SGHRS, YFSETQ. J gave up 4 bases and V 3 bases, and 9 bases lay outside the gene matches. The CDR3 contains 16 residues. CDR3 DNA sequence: TGCGCCAGCAGCTCGGCCACGACAGGGGGCGGCTATGGCTACACCTTC. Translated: CASSSATTGGGYGYTF.

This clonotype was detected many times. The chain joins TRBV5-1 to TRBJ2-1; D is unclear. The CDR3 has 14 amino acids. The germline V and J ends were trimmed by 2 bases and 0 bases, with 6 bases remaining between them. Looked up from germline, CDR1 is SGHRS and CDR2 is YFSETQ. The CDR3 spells CASSFSSSYNEQFF. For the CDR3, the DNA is TGCGCCAGCAGCTTTTCGAGCTCCTACAATGAGCAGTTCTTC.